This T cell receptor beta chain derives from a study of beta chain features in type 1 diabetes. Since all of the isolated RNA was reverse transcribed, expressed TCRB transcripts were what got sequenced. Sequencing was performed with immunoSEQ multiplex PCR; in TCRdb, only in-frame clones are kept and a portion is missing. The sample contains around 330,000 clones, roughly 11% of which appear only once. The CDR3 is 15 amino acids. The trim removed 5 bases at V and 4 bases at J, leaving 7 bases unmatched. CDR1 is LNHNV and CDR2 is YYDKDF in the germline V gene (reference sequence). The gene calls are TRBV15 and TRBJ2-1; 8 nucleotides line up with TRBD1. The sequence was collected from a woman in her 30s in good health. Sequences were obtained from naive CD4+ T cells from blood. The CDR3 region has the DNA TGTGCCACCAGCGACCCGGGACAGGCGTACAATGAGCAGTTCTTC. Its protein product is CATSDPGQAYNEQFF.